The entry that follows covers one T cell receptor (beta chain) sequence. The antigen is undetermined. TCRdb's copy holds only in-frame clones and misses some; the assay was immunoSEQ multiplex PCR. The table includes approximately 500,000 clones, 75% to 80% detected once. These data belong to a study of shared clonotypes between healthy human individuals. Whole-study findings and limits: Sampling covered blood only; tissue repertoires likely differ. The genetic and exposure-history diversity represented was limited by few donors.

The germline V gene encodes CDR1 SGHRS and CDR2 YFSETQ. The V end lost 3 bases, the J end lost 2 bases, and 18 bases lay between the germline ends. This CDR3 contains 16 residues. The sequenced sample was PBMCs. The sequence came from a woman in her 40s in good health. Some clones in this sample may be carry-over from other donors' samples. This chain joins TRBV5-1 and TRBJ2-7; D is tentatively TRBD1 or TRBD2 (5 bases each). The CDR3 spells CASSSQGRDPTYEQYF. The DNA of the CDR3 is TGCGCCAGCAGCTCTCAGGGTCGGGATCCCACCTACGAGCAGTACTTC.